This T cell receptor beta chain was sequenced for a study of identical twins. General study points: Memory repertoires lacked the insertion deficit that abundant cord blood beta clonotypes showed. Sharing of beta out-of-frame sequences by twins showed a weaker excess.

TCRdb analysed the 5' RACE reads with MiXCR anew, one entry per CDR3 protein. The data contain 200,000 to 300,000 distinct CDR3 sequences, approximately 7.8% of them singletons. Trimming stripped 5 bases from V and 0 bases from J, with 21 bases between. The CDR3 covers 17 residues. Germline V gene sequence: CDR1 SQVTM, CDR2 ANQGSEA. This clonotype was recorded at least ten times. Its cognate antigen is unknown. Healthy Caucasians made up all donors. The same data also contributed to another study, on yellow fever vaccine responses in identical twins. That source adds: Twins' vaccine T cell response reportedly gave the appearance of partial convergence and partial personalization.

The TCR was taken from a woman aged 18-35 years in good health. The chain joins TRBV29-1 to TRBJ2-3; possibly TRBD2 for D (6 bases). The specimen sequenced was CD8+ T cells sorted from blood. The CDR3 sequence: CSVSADGRLHSTDTQYF. CDR3 in DNA: TGCAGCGTTTCTGCAGACGGGAGACTTCATAGCACAGATACGCAGTATTTT.